Sequencing of this T cell receptor (beta chain) was carried out in a study of CD8+CD57+ T cells in acquired aplastic anemia. The germline V gene has CDR1 SGHTA and CDR2 FQGTGA. The CDR3 is 13 amino acids. V shed 7 bases and J shed 8 bases, with 12 bases lying between them. This clonotype occurred a few times. Genomic DNA was employed as the template in profiling TCR beta VDJ and CDR3. TCRdb ran MiXCR on the reads and lists one entry per CDR3 protein. The data contain under 200,000 distinct CDR3 sequences, around 75% of them singletons. CD8+CD57+ cell expansion, shown by flow cytometry, had occurred in the patients selected for sequencing.

This rearrangement joins TRBV7-3 to TRBJ1-6; D gene unclear. The receptor comes from a human donor with aplastic anemia. Source material: sorted CD4+, CD8+, or CD8+CD57+ T cells (not recorded which) from PBMCs. CDR3 loop: CASNQLLDSPLHF. Here the CDR3 DNA reads TGTGCCAGCAACCAACTTCTGGATTCACCCCTCCACTTT.